This T cell receptor (beta chain) appears in the sequencing data of a study of response to subunit inactivated influenza vaccine. This clonotype was seen more than once but under ten times. What it binds is not known. TCRdb re-called the RT-PCR reads with MiXCR, one entry per CDR3 protein. The data contain about 780,000 distinct CDR3 sequences, 15% to 20% of them singletons. In germline, CDR1 is KGHSH, CDR2 LQKENI. Losses at the gene ends were 5 bases for V and 5 bases for J; bases not matched to a gene: 8. This CDR3 has 14 residues. General study results and limits: The authors offered the suggestion that each seasonal influenza vaccination recruits few new T cells.

The receptor was derived from a man aged 50 to 60 who received an inactivated influenza vaccine. This sequence joins TRBV18 and TRBJ2-5, with TRBD1 matching 7 bases. The sample in question was PBMCs from blood, obtained about 5 days after vaccination. This CDR3 reads CASSKTGNGETQYF. CDR3 DNA: TGTGCCAGCTCAAAGACAGGGAACGGGGAGACCCAGTACTTC. Drawing the rest from reference TRBV18 and TRBJ2-5, the complete variable domain is NAGVMQNPRHLVRRRGQEARLRCSPMKGHSHVYWYRQLPEEGLKFMVYLQKENIIDESGMPKERFSAEFPKEGPSILRIQQVVRGDSAAYFCASSKTGNGETQYFGPGTRLLVL.